This T cell receptor beta chain was sequenced in a study of shared clonotypes between healthy human individuals. The wider study: Used for every donor were three CD4 naive, three CD4 memory, two CD8 naive and one CD8 memory plate.

Only one count was recorded for this clone. Using immunoSEQ multiplex PCR, the repertoire was profiled, and TCRdb retains in-frame clones only, with some absent. The data hold 500,000 or so clones, with more than 95% observed a single time. The V gene's germline CDR1 is MNHEY and CDR2 SMNVEV (reference sequence). Trimming shortened V by 0 bases and J by 6 bases, and 12 bases separated the two germline ends. The CDR3 contains 14 residues. J is TRBJ2-7 and V is TRBV27; no firm D call. Specimen: naive CD4+ T cells sorted from blood. Subset described: CD45RA+ positively selected. The source of this sequence is a woman younger than 45 in good health. The CDR3 DNA sequence: TGTGCCAGCAGTTTATCGTCGACAAGGGCCGAGCAGTACTTC. It codes for CASSLSSTRAEQYF.